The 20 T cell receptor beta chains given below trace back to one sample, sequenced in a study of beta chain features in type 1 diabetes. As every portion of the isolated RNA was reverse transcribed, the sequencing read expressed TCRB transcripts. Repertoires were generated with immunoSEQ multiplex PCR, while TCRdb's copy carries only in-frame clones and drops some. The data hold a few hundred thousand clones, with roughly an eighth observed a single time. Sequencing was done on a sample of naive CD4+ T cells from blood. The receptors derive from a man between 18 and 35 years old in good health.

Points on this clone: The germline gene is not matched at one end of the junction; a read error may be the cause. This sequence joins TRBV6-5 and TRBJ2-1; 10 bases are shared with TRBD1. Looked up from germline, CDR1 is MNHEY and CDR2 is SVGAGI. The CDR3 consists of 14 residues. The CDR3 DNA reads TGTGCCAGCAGTTACTCGAGCCCCGGACAGGGGGAGGTCTTC. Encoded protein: CASSYSSPGQGEVF.

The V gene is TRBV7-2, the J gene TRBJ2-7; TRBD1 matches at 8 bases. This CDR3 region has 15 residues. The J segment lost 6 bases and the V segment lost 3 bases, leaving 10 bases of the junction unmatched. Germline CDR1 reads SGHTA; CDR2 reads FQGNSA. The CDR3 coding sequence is TGTGCCAGCAGCTTCAAGCAGGGGGCGAGGGGCGAGCAGTACTTC. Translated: CASSFKQGARGEQYF.

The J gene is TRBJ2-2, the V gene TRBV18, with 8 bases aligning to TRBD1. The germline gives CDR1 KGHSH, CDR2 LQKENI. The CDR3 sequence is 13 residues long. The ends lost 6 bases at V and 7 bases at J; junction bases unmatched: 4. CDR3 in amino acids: CASSLDRDGELFF. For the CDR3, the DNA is TGTGCCAGCTCCCTGGACAGGGACGGGGAGCTGTTTTTT.

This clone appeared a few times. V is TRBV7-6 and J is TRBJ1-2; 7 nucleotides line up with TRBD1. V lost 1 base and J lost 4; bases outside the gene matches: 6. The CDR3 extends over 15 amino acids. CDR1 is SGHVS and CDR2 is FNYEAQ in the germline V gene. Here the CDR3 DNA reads TGTGCCAGCAGCTTAGAGGCAGGGGGAACCTATGGCTACACCTTC. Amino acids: CASSLEAGGTYGYTF.

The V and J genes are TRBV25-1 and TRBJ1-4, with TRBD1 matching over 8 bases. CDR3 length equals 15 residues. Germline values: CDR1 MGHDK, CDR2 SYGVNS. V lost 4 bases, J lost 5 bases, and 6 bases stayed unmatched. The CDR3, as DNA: TGTGCCAGCAGTGGCAACAGGGGGTTAAATGAAAAACTGTTTTTT. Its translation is CASSGNRGLNEKLFF. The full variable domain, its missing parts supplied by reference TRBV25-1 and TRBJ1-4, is EADIYQTPRYLVIGTGKKITLECSQTMGHDKMYWYQQDPGMELHLIHYSYGVNSTEKGDLSSESTVSRIRTEHFPLTLESARPSHTSQYLCASSGNRGLNEKLFFGSGTQLSVL.

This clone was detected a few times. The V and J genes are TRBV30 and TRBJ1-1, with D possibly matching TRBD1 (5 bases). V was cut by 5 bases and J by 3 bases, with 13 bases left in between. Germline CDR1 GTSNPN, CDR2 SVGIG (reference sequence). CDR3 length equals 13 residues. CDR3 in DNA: TGTGCCTGGGGGAAGGGGCTAGACACTGAAGCTTTCTTT. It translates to CAWGKGLDTEAFF.

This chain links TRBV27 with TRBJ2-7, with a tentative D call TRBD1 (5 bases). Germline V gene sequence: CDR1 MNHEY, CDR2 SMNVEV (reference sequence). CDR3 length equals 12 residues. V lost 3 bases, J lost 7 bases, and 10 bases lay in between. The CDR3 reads CASSFRSGEQYF. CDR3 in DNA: TGTGCCAGCAGTTTCCGGTCAGGGGAGCAGTACTTC.

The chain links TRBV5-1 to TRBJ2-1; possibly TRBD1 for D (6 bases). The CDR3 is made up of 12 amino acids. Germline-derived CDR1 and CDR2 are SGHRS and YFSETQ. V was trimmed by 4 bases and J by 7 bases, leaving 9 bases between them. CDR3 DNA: TGCGCCAGCAGCACCGACAGGAATGAGCAGTTCTTC. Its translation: CASSTDRNEQFF.

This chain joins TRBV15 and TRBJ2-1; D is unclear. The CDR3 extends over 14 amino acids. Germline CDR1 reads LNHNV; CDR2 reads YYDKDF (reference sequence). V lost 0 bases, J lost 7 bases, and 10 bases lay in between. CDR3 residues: CATSRDLLPNEQFF. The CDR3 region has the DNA TGTGCCACCAGCAGAGACTTGCTACCGAATGAGCAGTTCTTC. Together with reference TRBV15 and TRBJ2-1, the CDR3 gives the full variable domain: DAMVIQNPRYQVTQFGKPVTLSCSQTLNHNVMYWYQQKSSQAPKLLFHYYDKDFNNEADTPDNFQSRRPNTSFCFLDIRSPGLGDTAMYLCATSRDLLPNEQFFGPGTRLTVL.

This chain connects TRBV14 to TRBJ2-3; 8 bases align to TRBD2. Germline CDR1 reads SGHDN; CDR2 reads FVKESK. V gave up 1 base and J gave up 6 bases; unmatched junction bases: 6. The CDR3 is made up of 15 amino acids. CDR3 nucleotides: TGTGCCAGCAGCCAAGTACGGGGGGGGATTGATACGCAGTATTTT. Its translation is CASSQVRGGIDTQYF. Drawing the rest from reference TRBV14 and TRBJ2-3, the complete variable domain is EAGVTQFPSHSVIEKGQTVTLRCDPISGHDNLYWYRRVMGKEIKFLLHFVKESKQDESGMPNNRFLAERTGGTYSTLKVQPAELEDSGVYFCASSQVRGGIDTQYFGPGTRLTVL.

CDR3 DNA sequence: TGTGCCAGCAGCTTAAGGGGAACGGACGAGCAGTACTTC. Its protein product is CASSLRGTDEQYF. The chain joins TRBV7-7 to TRBJ2-7; TRBD1 is a possible D gene (5 bases). This CDR3 is built from 13 residues. V lost 2 bases and J lost 5, with 10 bases in between. Germline V gene sequence: CDR1 SSHAT, CDR2 FNYEAQ (reference sequence).

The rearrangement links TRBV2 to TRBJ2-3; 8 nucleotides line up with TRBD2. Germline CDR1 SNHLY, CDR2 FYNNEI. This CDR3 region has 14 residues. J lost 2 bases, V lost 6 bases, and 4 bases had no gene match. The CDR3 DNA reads TGTGCCAGCAGGCTAGCGGGCGCCACAGATACGCAGTATTTT. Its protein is CASRLAGATDTQYF.

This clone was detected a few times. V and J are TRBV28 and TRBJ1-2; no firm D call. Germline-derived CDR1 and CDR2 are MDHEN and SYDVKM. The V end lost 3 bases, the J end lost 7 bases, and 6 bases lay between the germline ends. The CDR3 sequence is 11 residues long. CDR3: CASSLKLGYTF. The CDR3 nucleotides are TGTGCCAGCAGTTTGAAGCTTGGCTACACCTTC.

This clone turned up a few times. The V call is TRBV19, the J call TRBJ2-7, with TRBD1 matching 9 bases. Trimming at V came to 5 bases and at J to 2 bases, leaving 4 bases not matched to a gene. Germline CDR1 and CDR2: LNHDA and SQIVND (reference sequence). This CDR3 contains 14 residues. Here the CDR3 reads CASSLGDRAYEQYF. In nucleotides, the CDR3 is TGTGCCAGTAGTCTCGGGGACAGGGCCTACGAGCAGTACTTC.

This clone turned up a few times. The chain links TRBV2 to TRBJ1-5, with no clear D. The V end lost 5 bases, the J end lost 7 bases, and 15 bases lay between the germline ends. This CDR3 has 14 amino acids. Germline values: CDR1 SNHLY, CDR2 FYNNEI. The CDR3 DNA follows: TGTGCCAGCAGTACTTACGGCGGGAACCAGCCCCAGCATTTT. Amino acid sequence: CASSTYGGNQPQHF.

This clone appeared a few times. CDR3 in DNA: TGTGCCAGCAGCTTTTGGGGGGGCGTTAATGAGCAGTTCTTC. Protein product: CASSFWGGVNEQFF. This chain links TRBV7-2 with TRBJ2-1, with TRBD2 as a possible D gene (7 bases). Trimming stripped 3 bases from V and 7 bases from J, with 13 bases between. Looked up from germline, CDR1 is SGHTA and CDR2 is FQGNSA. The CDR3 is made up of 14 amino acids.

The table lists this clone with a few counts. The CDR3 is CAWSRDRGSGYTF. The CDR3, as DNA: TGTGCCTGGAGTAGAGACAGGGGGTCTGGCTACACCTTC. The chain couples TRBV30 to TRBJ1-2, with 9 bases that match TRBD1. This CDR3 comprises 13 residues. The germline gives CDR1 GTSNPN, CDR2 SVGIG (reference sequence). The junction had 5 bases not matched to a gene; V was cut back by 2 bases and J by 7 bases.

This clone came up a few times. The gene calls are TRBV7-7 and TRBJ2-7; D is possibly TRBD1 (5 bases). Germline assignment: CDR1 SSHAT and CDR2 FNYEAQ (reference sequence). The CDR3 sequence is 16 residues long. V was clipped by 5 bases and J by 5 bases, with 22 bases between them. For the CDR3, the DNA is TGTGCCAGCAGCGGCAGGGTTTCCACGACATCGGACGAGCAGTACTTC. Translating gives CASSGRVSTTSDEQYF.

The CDR3 loop reads CASRKRTEAFF. The CDR3 coding sequence is TGTGCCAGCCGTAAGAGGACTGAAGCTTTCTTT. The chain uses TRBV13 and TRBJ1-1; no firm D call. The V and J ends lost 8 bases and 5 bases respectively, with 9 bases between them. The germline V gene encodes CDR1 PRHDT and CDR2 FYEKMQ (reference sequence). The CDR3 contains 11 residues. Complete variable domain (other parts from reference TRBV13 and TRBJ1-1): AAGVIQSPRHLIKEKRETATLKCYPIPRHDTVYWYQQGPGQDPQFLISFYEKMQSDKGSIPDRFSAQQFSDYHSELNMSSLELGDSALYFCASRKRTEAFFGQGTRLTVV.

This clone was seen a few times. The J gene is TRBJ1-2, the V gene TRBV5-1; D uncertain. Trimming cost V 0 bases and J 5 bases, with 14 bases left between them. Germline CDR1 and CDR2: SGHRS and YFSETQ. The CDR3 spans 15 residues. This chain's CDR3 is CASSLDGGKTYGYTF. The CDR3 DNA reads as TGCGCCAGCAGCTTGGATGGCGGGAAAACATATGGCTACACCTTC.